These T cell receptor beta chains were read from a single sample in a study of OX40 agonist ivuxolimab in advanced cancers. Data came from immunoSEQ multiplex PCR; TCRdb stores just in-frame clones and leaves some out. Of around 76,000 clones listed, 85% are singletons. Here the sequenced sample was CD4+ or CD8+ T cells sorted from blood, taken in a trial of the OX40 agonist ivuxolimab. Source of these receptors: an adult with an advanced solid tumor such as melanoma, head and neck, liver or kidney cancer. CDR3s include the opening cysteine and the closing phenylalanine or tryptophan. Each record gives: clone size, D gene, V gene, J gene, CDR3 protein, CDR3 DNA. A D gene is named only where the DNA matches it firmly. Size tells how often a clone was seen (once, few, many) or the class of an expanded clone, and some rows leave it out.

>NA|TRBD2|TRBV9|TRBJ2-1
CASSVGGGRNEQFF
TGTGCCAGCAGCGTAGGCGGGGGGAGGAATGAGCAGTTCTTC
>NA|NA|TRBV7-9|TRBJ2-6
CASSLLVGVGPGANVLTF
TGTGCCAGCAGCTTATTGGTCGGGGTTGGTCCTGGGGCCAACGTCCTGACTTTC
>NA|NA|TRBV4-2|TRBJ2-7
CASSQDLAGLYEQYF
TGTGCCAGCAGCCAAGATTTGGCAGGATTGTACGAGCAGTACTTC
>NA|NA|TRBV28|TRBJ1-5
CASSPGPDNQPQHF
TGTGCCAGCAGTCCGGGGCCAGACAATCAGCCCCAGCATTTT
>NA|NA|TRBV4-1|TRBJ1-2
CASSQDGNYGYTF
TGCGCCAGCAGCCAAGATGGCAACTATGGCTACACCTTC
>NA|NA|TRBV6-1|TRBJ1-3
CASSQSPGNTIYF
TGTGCCAGCAGCCAATCTCCTGGAAACACCATATATTTT
>NA|TRBD1|TRBV7-9|TRBJ1-2
CASSSDRDYGYTF
TGTGCCAGCAGCTCGGACAGGGATTATGGCTACACCTTC
>NA|NA|TRBV30|TRBJ2-7
CAWSSTGGAGWYF
TGTGCCTGGAGCAGTACGGGGGGCGCTGGGTGGTACTTC
>NA|NA|TRBV5-6|TRBJ1-2
CASVLGANYGYTF
TGTGCCAGCGTCCTTGGAGCTAACTATGGCTACACCTTC
>NA|NA|TRBV7-2|TRBJ2-7
CASSLDSAYEQYF
TGTGCCAGCAGCTTAGACAGCGCCTACGAGCAGTACTTC
>NA|NA|TRBV14|TRBJ2-5
CASSQGTLQETQYF
TGTGCCAGCAGCCAAGGGACACTTCAAGAGACCCAGTACTTC
>NA|NA|TRBV21-1|TRBJ2-7
CASSYGPIYEQYF
TGTGCCAGCAGCTATGGCCCCATCTACGAGCAGTACTTC
>NA|NA|TRBV6-1|TRBJ1-1
CASSPGLPEAFF
TGTGCCAGCAGTCCAGGGCTCCCTGAAGCTTTCTTT
>once|NA|TRBV10-3|TRBJ2-3
CAISESRAPIDTQYF
TGTGCCATCAGTGAGTCCAGGGCTCCGATAGATACGCAGTATTTT
>once|NA|TRBV6-5|TRBJ1-5
CASKRGLSSQPQHF
TGTGCCAGCAAAAGGGGTCTTTCCTCTCAGCCCCAGCATTTT
>NA|NA|TRBV6-5|TRBJ2-7
CASSRQGGSYEQYF
TGTGCCAGCAGTCGACAGGGAGGGTCCTACGAGCAGTACTTC
>NA|NA|TRBV6-1|TRBJ2-7
CASSEPGQGTYEQYF
TGTGCCAGCAGTGAACCTGGGCAGGGAACCTACGAGCAGTACTTC
>NA|NA|TRBV4-2|TRBJ2-7
CASSQISDGHYEQYF
TGTGCCAGCAGCCAGATTTCGGACGGGCACTACGAGCAGTACTTC
>NA|NA|TRBV5-1|TRBJ2-2
CASASLGNTGELFF
TGCGCCAGCGCCTCTCTAGGGAACACCGGGGAGCTGTTTTTT
>few|NA|TRBV6-1|TRBJ1-2
CASSEKTGSYYGYTF
TGTGCCAGCAGTGAAAAAACAGGGAGCTACTATGGCTACACCTTC
>NA|NA|TRBV11-2|TRBJ2-6
CASSLGTLSGANVLTF
TGTGCCAGCAGCTTAGGCACCCTCTCTGGGGCCAACGTCCTGACTTTC
>NA|NA|TRBV7-2|TRBJ2-5
CASSPNRDQETQYF
TGTGCCAGCAGCCCAAACAGGGACCAAGAGACCCAGTACTTC
>few|TRBD1|TRBV4-3|TRBJ2-4
CASSQDVDRGSIQYF
TGCGCCAGCAGCCAAGACGTGGACAGGGGTTCCATTCAGTACTTC
>NA|NA|TRBV30|TRBJ2-2
CAWLPWRGLNTGELFF
TGTGCCTGGCTGCCATGGAGGGGACTGAACACCGGGGAGCTGTTTTTT
>NA|TRBD1|TRBV5-4|TRBJ2-2
CASSLATGAGTGELFF
TGTGCCAGCAGCTTGGCCACAGGGGCGGGCACCGGGGAGCTGTTTTTT